The clone carrying this T cell receptor (beta chain) was detected many times. Amplification targeted TCR beta CDR3 regions from RNA transcripts. HTBI primers were employed in a first-round RT-PCR of the TCR CDR3. One entry per CDR3 protein results from TCRdb running MiXCR on the multiplex PCR reads. The table records under 350,000 distinct CDR3 sequences, 15% to 20% of them present only once. The record originates from a study of T cells in Graves' hyperthyroidism and ophthalmopathy. Absence of ophthalmopathy progression within 18 months defined stable Graves' hyperthyroidism. This CDR3 is 14 amino acids long. Germline V gives CDR1 SGHAT, CDR2 FQNNGV. With 1 base removed from V and 5 bases from J, the gap between germline ends came to 8 bases.

The sequenced sample was blood. The TCR originated in a woman aged 50 to 65 with Graves' hyperthyroidism. J is TRBJ2-2 and V is TRBV11-2, with D hard to call. The CDR3, as DNA: TGTGCCAGCAGCTTAGTACCGATGACCGGGGAGCTGTTTTTT. Translated, it gives CASSLVPMTGELFF. The full variable domain, rest sourced from reference TRBV11-2 and TRBJ2-2, is EAGVAQSPRYKIIEKRQSVAFWCNPISGHATLYWYQQILGQGPKLLIQFQNNGVVDDSQLPKDRFSAERLKGVDSTLKIQPAKLEDSAVYLCASSLVPMTGELFFGEGSRLTVL.